The 31 T cell receptor beta chains given below trace back to one sample, sequenced in a study of T-cell memory formation after mild COVID-19. Via MiXCR, TCRdb re-called the 5' RACE reads, giving one row per CDR3 protein. Of 400,000 or so distinct CDR3 sequences in the sample, about 19% were seen once. The sample comprised PBMCs or a T cell subset sorted from them (not recorded which). These receptors all stem from an adult woman who had mild COVID-19 (a few samples of this study predate the infection). Cell type and time point are not known.

In its sample, this clonotype was seen a few times. The rearrangement uses TRBV4-3 and TRBJ2-5, with TRBD2 identical over 8 bases. V trimming: 0 bases; J trimming: 5 bases; junction bases outside the gene matches: 8. Germline CDR1 reads LGHNA; CDR2 reads YSLEER. CDR3 length equals 16 residues. Here the CDR3 reads CASSQDASGWGETQYF. CDR3 nucleotide sequence: TGCGCCAGCAGCCAAGATGCTAGCGGGTGGGGGGAGACCCAGTACTTC.

This clonotype was recorded a few times. This sequence joins TRBV2 and TRBJ2-3, with a tentative D call TRBD1 (5 bases). Germline assignment: CDR1 SNHLY and CDR2 FYNNEI. This CDR3 region has 13 residues. V gave up 7 bases and J gave up 1 base, with 9 bases separating them. This chain's CDR3 is CASIGHRTDTQYF. CDR3 DNA: TGTGCCAGCATAGGACATCGCACAGATACGCAGTATTTT.

CDR3 nucleotide sequence: TGTGCCAGCAGTGGATCAGGGCGGACCGGGGAGCTGTTTTTT. Amino acid sequence: CASSGSGRTGELFF. The chain has TRBV2 and TRBJ2-2; weak D call: TRBD1 (5 bases). This CDR3 region has 14 residues. Germline values: CDR1 SNHLY, CDR2 FYNNEI. Trimming cost V 4 bases and J 5 bases, with 11 bases left between them.

This clonotype came up many times. The chain couples TRBV20-1 to TRBJ2-7; D is undetermined. Germline V lookup: CDR1 DFQATT, CDR2 SNEGSKA (reference sequence). V lost 3 bases and J 1 base, leaving 4 bases between the germline ends. The CDR3 runs 11 residues. CDR3 sequence reads: CSARRSYEQYF. The CDR3 DNA reads TGCAGTGCTAGGCGTTCCTACGAGCAGTACTTC.

In this sample, this clonotype turned up a few times. V gene TRBV30 combines with J gene TRBJ2-7, with 8 bases that match TRBD1. The CDR3 is made up of 14 amino acids. The germline gives CDR1 GTSNPN, CDR2 SVGIG (reference sequence). V shed 2 bases and J 2 bases; nucleotides not matched to a gene: 5. The DNA of the CDR3 is TGTGCCTGGAGTCTAGGACAGGGTGCCTACGAGCAGTACTTC. It is translated as CAWSLGQGAYEQYF.

There are a few counts of this clonotype. CDR3 coding DNA: TGTGCCAGCAGTGAATACTTGGAGACCCAGTACTTC. This encodes CASSEYLETQYF. The chain recombines TRBV6-1 with TRBJ2-5, with no clear D. CDR1 and CDR2 (germline): MNHNS, SASEGT. Between the trimmed V and J ends, which lost 2 bases and 5 bases, there was a span of 6 bases. The CDR3 has 12 residues.

This clonotype was seen a few times. The chain combines TRBV7-9 with TRBJ1-1; D is ambiguous. Trimming took 0 bases from V and 1 from J, leaving 15 bases between them. This CDR3 is 17 amino acids long. The germline V gene encodes CDR1 SEHNR and CDR2 FQNEAQ (reference sequence). CDR3 region: CASSLASGGLKNTEAFF. CDR3 bases: TGTGCCAGCAGCTTAGCTTCCGGAGGGCTGAAGAACACTGAAGCTTTCTTT. The complete variable domain, with remaining parts taken from reference TRBV7-9 and TRBJ1-1, reads DTGVSQNPRHKITKRGQNVTFRCDPISEHNRLYWYRQTLGQGPEFLTYFQNEAQLEKSRLLSDRFSAERPKGSFSTLEIQRTEQGDSAMYLCASSLASGGLKNTEAFFGQGTRLTVV.

This clonotype was counted only a few times. This chain uses TRBV4-2 with TRBJ1-2, with TRBD1 as a possible D gene (6 bases). V dropped 4 bases and J dropped 4 bases, with 13 bases sitting between them. Germline V gives CDR1 LGHNA, CDR2 YNFKEQ. The CDR3 covers 14 residues. The CDR3 sequence: CASSRTGSGYGYTF. In DNA, the CDR3 is TGTGCCAGCAGCCGCACAGGGTCCGGCTATGGCTACACCTTC.

This clonotype was observed a few times. The V call is TRBV3-1, the J call TRBJ2-5; TRBD2 matches at 9 bases. V was clipped by 1 base and J by 4 bases; unmatched bases: 7. The length of the CDR3 is 16 residues. CDR1 and CDR2 (germline): LGHDT, YNNKEL (reference sequence). CDR3 region: CASSQGPGLARETQYF. Here the CDR3 DNA reads TGTGCCAGCAGCCAAGGACCGGGACTAGCTAGAGAGACCCAGTACTTC.

CDR3 loop: CASSPRQAPMNTEAFF. For the CDR3, the DNA is TGTGCCAGCAGCCCTCGACAGGCCCCTATGAACACTGAAGCTTTCTTT. The J gene is TRBJ1-1, the V gene TRBV7-8; the D gene is possibly TRBD1 (6 bases). This CDR3 has 16 amino acids. Trimming took off 5 bases at V and 0 bases at J, with 16 bases between the two ends. CDR1 and CDR2 (germline): SGHVS, FQNEAQ.

The chain links TRBV7-6 to TRBJ2-2; D gene uncertain. V shed 5 bases and J shed 12 bases, with 16 bases lying between them. Germline lookup yields CDR1 SGHVS and CDR2 FNYEAQ. The CDR3 runs to 13 residues. CDR3 DNA: TGTGCCAGCAGCCTCCAAGGATACGGAAAGCTGTTTTTT. Its protein product is CASSLQGYGKLFF.

This clonotype was counted a few times. The gene calls are TRBV12-3 or TRBV12-4 and TRBJ2-4; D uncertain. The CDR3 is 11 amino acids. V was clipped by 6 bases and J by 11 bases, with 11 bases between them. CDR3: CASRKSDVQYF. CDR3 sequence (DNA): TGTGCCAGCAGAAAGTCGGACGTTCAGTACTTC.

This clonotype was recorded a few times. The chain combines TRBV5-5 with TRBJ2-3; D unclear. The V gene lost 0 bases and the J gene lost 4 bases, with 12 bases spanning the gap. The CDR3 loop spans 15 amino acids. Per germline, CDR1 SGHKS and CDR2 YYEKEE (reference sequence). For the CDR3, the DNA is TGTGCCAGCAGCTTGGGGGTTGCGTTCGCAGATACGCAGTATTTT. Translating gives CASSLGVAFADTQYF.

This clonotype was recorded a few times. The V gene is TRBV5-1, the J gene TRBJ2-1; D is perhaps TRBD2 (6 bases). The CDR3 contains 14 residues. Germline CDR1 is SGHRS and CDR2 is YFSETQ. V was trimmed by 4 bases and J by 10 bases, leaving 18 bases between them. The CDR3 loop is CASSATWGLGEQFF. DNA of the CDR3: TGCGCCAGCAGCGCCACGTGGGGACTGGGGGAGCAGTTCTTC.

This chain joins TRBV18 and TRBJ2-7; the D is unclear. V was pared by 1 base and J by 5 bases, with 9 bases between. The length of the CDR3 is 13 residues. The germline CDR1 and CDR2 sequences are KGHSH and LQKENI. The CDR3 nucleotides read TGTGCCAGCTCACCACAATCTTCCGACGAGCAGTACTTC. Translating gives CASSPQSSDEQYF.

This clonotype was detected only a few times. V gene TRBV7-9 combines with J gene TRBJ2-7, with 8 positions matching TRBD1. The CDR3 length is 14 residues. The trim removed 7 bases at V and 5 bases at J, leaving 10 bases unmatched. CDR1 and CDR2 from the germline V gene are SEHNR and FQNEAQ (reference sequence). The CDR3 region has the DNA TGTGCCAGCACCTACTACAGGGGGAGTAACGAGCAGTACTTC. This translates into CASTYYRGSNEQYF.

The CDR3 sequence: CASSIEPGGGNEQYF. The CDR3 DNA reads TGTGCCAGTAGTATAGAGCCGGGGGGAGGGAACGAGCAGTACTTC. J is TRBJ2-7 and V is TRBV19, with 7 bases matching TRBD2. V lost 0 bases, J lost 5 bases, and 7 bases stayed unmatched. Germline loops: CDR1 LNHDA, CDR2 SQIVND (reference sequence). There are 15 residues in the CDR3.

V is TRBV3-1 and J is TRBJ1-1; D ambiguous. CDR3 length: 14 residues. Germline assignment: CDR1 LGHDT and CDR2 YNNKEL (reference sequence). Trimming removed 1 base from V and 5 bases from J, with 11 bases in between. The DNA for the CDR3 is TGTGCCAGCAGCCAAGTCACCCCGCGTACTGAAGCTTTCTTT. Its translation: CASSQVTPRTEAFF.

The genes are TRBV7-6 and TRBJ2-1; 12 bases fit TRBD2. The CDR3 is 17 amino acids. V was pared by 5 bases and J by 0 bases, with 5 bases of the junction left unmatched. Germline values: CDR1 SGHVS, CDR2 FNYEAQ. CDR3 sequence: CASSTWTSGASYNEQFF. For the CDR3, the DNA is TGTGCCAGCAGCACTTGGACTAGCGGGGCCTCCTACAATGAGCAGTTCTTC. The variable domain in full, with the rest retrieved from reference TRBV7-6 and TRBJ2-1, is GAGVSQSPRYKVTKRGQDVALRCDPISGHVSLYWYRQALGQGPEFLTYFNYEAQQDKSGLPNDRFSAERPEGSISTLTIQRTEQRDSAMYRCASSTWTSGASYNEQFFGPGTRLTVL.

The chain combines TRBV6-6 with TRBJ2-1, with D perhaps matching TRBD2 (5 bases). This CDR3 region has 11 residues. Germline CDR1 MNHNY, CDR2 SVGAGI (reference sequence). Trimming took 5 bases from V and 8 from J, leaving 7 bases between them. The CDR3 DNA sequence: TGTGCCAGCAGTAGGGAGTATGAGCAGTTCTTC. This gives the protein CASSREYEQFF.

The chain is built from TRBV5-6 and TRBJ2-1; D is possibly TRBD1 (5 bases). Per the germline V gene, CDR1 is SGHDT and CDR2 is YYEEEE. V was trimmed by 2 bases and J by 4 bases, leaving 13 bases between them. The length of the CDR3 is 15 residues. CDR3 DNA sequence: TGTGCCAGCAGCTTAGGGGTTATCCTTTACAATGAGCAGTTCTTC. Translation: CASSLGVILYNEQFF.

The V and J genes are TRBV20-1 and TRBJ2-5; 8 bases match TRBD1. This CDR3 is built from 14 residues. Germline V gene data show CDR1 as DFQATT and CDR2 as SNEGSKA (reference sequence). The ends lost 5 bases at V and 4 bases at J; junction bases unmatched: 9. CDR3 loop: CSAPRGQGSETQYF. CDR3 coding DNA: TGCAGTGCTCCCAGGGGGCAGGGATCAGAGACCCAGTACTTC.

This clonotype was picked up a small number of times. This chain uses TRBV7-6 with TRBJ2-7; 8 positions match TRBD2. In germline, CDR1 is SGHVS, CDR2 FNYEAQ. V shed 5 bases, J shed 2 bases, and the junction held 8 bases outside the gene matches. The CDR3 length is 15 residues. The CDR3 nucleotides read TGTGCCAGCAGCCCCAGCGGGAGTGGTCCCTACGAGCAGTACTTC. It encodes CASSPSGSGPYEQYF.

The rearrangement joins TRBV12-3 or TRBV12-4 to TRBJ2-3; TRBD2 matches at 9 bases. J was trimmed by 4 bases and V by 6 bases; bases with no gene match: 8. This CDR3 has 15 amino acids. The CDR3 nucleotides are TGTGCCAGCAGCGATGTGGTAGCGGGAGCAGATACGCAGTATTTT. Its protein product is CASSDVVAGADTQYF.

This clonotype was detected once. The V gene is TRBV4-1, the J gene TRBJ2-4; D call uncertain. The CDR3 runs 15 residues. V lost 3 bases to trimming and J lost 8 bases, with 17 bases between them. Germline values: CDR1 MGHRA, CDR2 YSYEKL. The CDR3 loop is CASSHYQSSADIQYF. The CDR3 DNA reads TGCGCCAGCAGCCACTACCAGTCCTCGGCGGACATTCAGTACTTC.

V is TRBV15 and J is TRBJ1-2, with 9 bases lining up with TRBD1. J lost 4 bases, V lost 0 bases, and 9 bases had no gene match. The CDR3 sequence is 17 residues long. Germline CDR1 reads LNHNV; CDR2 reads YYDKDF (reference sequence). The CDR3 DNA sequence: TGTGCCACCAGCAGAGATTCTGGGACAGGGCGGGTCTATGGCTACACCTTC. Translation gives CATSRDSGTGRVYGYTF.

This clonotype was detected a few times. The genes are TRBV20-1 and TRBJ2-1; TRBD2 matches at 10 bases. J lost 0 bases, V lost 5 bases, and 13 bases had no gene match. Looked up from germline, CDR1 is DFQATT and CDR2 is SNEGSKA (reference sequence). The CDR3 spans 18 residues. The chain's CDR3 is CSAPGRLAGDSSYNEQFF. The CDR3 nucleotides read TGCAGTGCTCCAGGGCGGCTAGCGGGGGATAGCTCCTACAATGAGCAGTTCTTC.

This clonotype was observed a handful of times. The rearrangement joins TRBV23-1 to TRBJ2-1; no firm D call. TRBV23-1 is placed among ORFs of uncertain function. V gave up 3 bases and J gave up 5 bases, with 2 bases separating them. CDR3 length: 11 residues. The CDR3 coding sequence is TGCGCCAGCAGTCAGCACAATGAGCAGTTCTTC. Translated: CASSQHNEQFF.

This chain links TRBV7-3 with TRBJ1-2; TRBD1 matches at 8 bases. Germline loops: CDR1 SGHTA, CDR2 FQGTGA. This CDR3 comprises 13 residues. Germline trimming cut 5 bases from V and 8 bases from J; bases unmatched to any gene: 7. The CDR3 sequence is CASSHDRGGGYTF. The CDR3 nucleotides are TGTGCCAGCAGCCACGACAGGGGAGGCGGCTACACCTTC.

The J gene is TRBJ2-1, the V gene TRBV3-2; the DNA was not used to check the table's D call, TRBD1. TRBV3-2 is described as a pseudogene. This CDR3 spans 17 amino acids. CDR3 residues: CASSQDWAGLSYNEQFF. The CDR3 region has the DNA TGTGCCAGCAGCCAAGATTGGGCAGGGCTTTCGTACAATGAGCAGTTCTTC.

This clonotype turned up a few times. This chain connects TRBV27 to TRBJ2-4; the D gene is possibly TRBD1 (6 bases). This CDR3 comprises 14 residues. The V gene lost 2 bases and the J gene lost 5 bases, with 10 bases spanning the gap. Germline V gene data show CDR1 as MNHEY and CDR2 as SMNVEV (reference sequence). The CDR3 loop reads CASSLARTENIQYF. In nucleotides, the CDR3 is TGTGCCAGCAGTTTAGCCCGGACAGAAAACATTCAGTACTTC.